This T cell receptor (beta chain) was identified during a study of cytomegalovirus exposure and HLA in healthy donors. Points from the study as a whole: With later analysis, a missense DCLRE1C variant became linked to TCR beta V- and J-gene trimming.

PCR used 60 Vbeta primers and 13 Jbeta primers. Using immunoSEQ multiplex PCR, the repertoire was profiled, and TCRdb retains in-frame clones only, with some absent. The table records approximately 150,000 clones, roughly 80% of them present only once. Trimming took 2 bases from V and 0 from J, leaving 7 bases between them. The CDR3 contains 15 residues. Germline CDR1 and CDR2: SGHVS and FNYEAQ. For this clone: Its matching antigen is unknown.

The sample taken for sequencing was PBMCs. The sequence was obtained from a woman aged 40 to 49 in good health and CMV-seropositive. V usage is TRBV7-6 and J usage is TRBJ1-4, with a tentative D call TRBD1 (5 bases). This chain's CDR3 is CASSLYRTTNEKLFF. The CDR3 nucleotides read TGTGCCAGCAGCTTATACAGGACAACTAATGAAAAACTGTTTTTT.